Listed below are T cell receptor beta chains from one sample, sequenced in a study of tumor-infiltrating lymphocytes in oesophageal squamous cell carcinoma. Using its own MiXCR run on the PCR reads, TCRdb lists one record per CDR3 protein. In the table there are 18,000 or so distinct CDR3 sequences, 40% to 55% of which are singletons. The material sequenced was esophageal tumor tissue. The source of these receptors is a male donor with esophageal squamous cell carcinoma. CDR3s include the opening cysteine and the closing phenylalanine or tryptophan. The D gene is left open where the match is weak. A clone size is listed for some rows: how often the clone was seen (once, few, many), or a class if it is expanded.

v_call	d_call	j_call	clone_size	cdr3_aa	cdr3_nt
TRBV7-2	.	TRBJ2-7	.	CASSLSGSVYEQYF	TGTGCCAGCAGCTTATCCGGATCGGTCTACGAGCAGTACTTC
TRBV7-6	.	TRBJ2-5	.	CASSINRQETQYF	TGTGCTAGCAGCATCAACAGGCAAGAGACCCAGTACTTC
TRBV7-6	.	TRBJ2-7	medium-sized	CASSLTGGLLSYEQYF	TGTGCCAGCAGCTTAACTGGGGGGCTCCTCTCCTACGAGCAGTACTTC
TRBV7-9	.	TRBJ2-5	.	CASRIAGAAGETQYF	TGTGCCAGCAGAATCGCAGGGGCCGCCGGGGAGACCCAGTACTTC
TRBV19	.	TRBJ2-2	.	CASSSRGSRGTGELFF	TGTGCCAGTAGCAGTCGAGGGTCCAGAGGGACCGGGGAGCTGTTTTTT
TRBV28	.	TRBJ2-6	few	CASVLSGANVLTF	TGTGCCTCGGTCCTCTCTGGGGCCAACGTCCTGACTTTC
TRBV2	.	TRBJ1-3	many	CASSESVGFGTIYF	TGTGCCAGCAGTGAATCTGTAGGTTTCGGCACCATATATTTT
TRBV25-1	TRBD1	TRBJ2-7	many	CASSDRTGDYEQYF	TGTGCCAGCAGTGACCGGACAGGGGACTACGAGCAGTACTTC
TRBV10-1	.	TRBJ1-3	many	CASSDKGTPSGNTIYF	TGCGCCAGCAGTGATAAGGGGACGCCTTCTGGAAACACCATATATTTT
TRBV7-3	TRBD2	TRBJ2-7	many	CASSPNGREVNEQYF	TGTGCCAGCAGCCCCAACGGGCGGGAGGTCAATGAGCAGTACTTC
TRBV11-2	TRBD1	TRBJ2-2	.	CASSAGTGDTGELFF	TGTGCCAGCAGCGCCGGGACAGGGGACACCGGGGAGCTGTTTTTT
TRBV20-1	TRBD1	TRBJ1-2	.	CSAIPGGHYGYTF	TGCAGTGCAATACCAGGGGGACACTATGGCTACACCTTC
TRBV15	.	TRBJ2-5	few	CATSRDLVGFQETQYF	TGTGCCACCAGCAGAGATCTGGTGGGGTTCCAAGAGACCCAGTACTTC
TRBV28	.	TRBJ2-3	.	CASSFDRGSITDTQYF	TGTGCCAGCAGTTTTGATAGGGGTTCCATCACAGATACGCAGTATTTT
TRBV12-3/TRBV12-4	TRBD2	TRBJ2-7	medium-sized	CASSSPGTSGISYEQYF	TGTGCCAGCAGTTCCCCCGGGACTAGCGGGATCTCCTACGAGCAGTACTTC
TRBV11-1	TRBD2	TRBJ2-5	many	CASSSFVGGPETQYF	TGTGCCAGCAGCTCCTTTGTGGGAGGGCCAGAGACCCAGTACTTC
TRBV7-9	TRBD1	TRBJ1-6	many	CASSYSDRGASPLHF	TGTGCCAGCAGCTATTCCGACAGGGGGGCTTCACCCCTCCACTTT
TRBV12-3/TRBV12-4	TRBD2	TRBJ2-5	.	CASSPRTSGTQYF	TGTGCCAGCAGCCCTAGGACTAGCGGGACCCAGTACTTC